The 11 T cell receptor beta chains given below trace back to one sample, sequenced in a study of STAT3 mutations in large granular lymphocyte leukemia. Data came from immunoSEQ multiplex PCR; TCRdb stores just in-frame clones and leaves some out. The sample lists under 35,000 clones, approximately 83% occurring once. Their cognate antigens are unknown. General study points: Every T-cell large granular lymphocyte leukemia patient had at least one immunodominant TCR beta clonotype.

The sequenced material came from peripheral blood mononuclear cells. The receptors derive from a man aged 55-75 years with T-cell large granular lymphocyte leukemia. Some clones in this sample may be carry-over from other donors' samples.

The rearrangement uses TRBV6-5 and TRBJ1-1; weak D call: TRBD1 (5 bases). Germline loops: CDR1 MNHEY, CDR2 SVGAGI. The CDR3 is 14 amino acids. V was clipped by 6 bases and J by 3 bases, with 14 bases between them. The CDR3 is CASRKPQGDTEAFF. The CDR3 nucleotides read TGTGCCAGCAGAAAACCTCAAGGGGACACTGAAGCTTTCTTT.

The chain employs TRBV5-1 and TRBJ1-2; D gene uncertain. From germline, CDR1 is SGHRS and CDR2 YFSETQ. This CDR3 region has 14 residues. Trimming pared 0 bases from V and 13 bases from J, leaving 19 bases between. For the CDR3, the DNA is TGCGCCAGCAGCTTGGAGAGTTGTATAAGGTCTTGCACCTTC. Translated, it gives CASSLESCIRSCTF.

The CDR3 loop is CASSPPQAADTQYF. CDR3 DNA: TGTGCCAGCTCACCCCCACAGGCTGCAGATACGCAGTATTTT. The chain links TRBV18 to TRBJ2-3, with a possible D match to TRBD1 (5 bases). The CDR3 is 14 amino acids. V lost 3 bases, J lost 4 bases, and 11 bases lay in between. Per the germline V gene, CDR1 is KGHSH and CDR2 is LQKENI.

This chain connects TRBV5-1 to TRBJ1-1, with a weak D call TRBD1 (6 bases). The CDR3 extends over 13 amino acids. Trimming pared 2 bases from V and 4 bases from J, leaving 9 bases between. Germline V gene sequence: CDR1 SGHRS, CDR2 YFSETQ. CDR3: CASSFTGSTEAFF. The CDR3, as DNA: TGCGCCAGCAGCTTCACAGGGAGCACTGAAGCTTTCTTT.

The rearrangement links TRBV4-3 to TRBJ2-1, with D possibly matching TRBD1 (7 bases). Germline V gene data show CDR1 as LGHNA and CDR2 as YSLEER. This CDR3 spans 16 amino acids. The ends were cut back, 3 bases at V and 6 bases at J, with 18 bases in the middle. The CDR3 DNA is TGCGCCAGCAGCCACATCAGGGGGGACAGTTTCAATGAGCAGTTCTTC. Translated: CASSHIRGDSFNEQFF.

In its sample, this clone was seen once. CDR3 in amino acids: CASSWTSGRSGELFF. CDR3 DNA: TGTGCCAGCAGCTGGACTAGCGGGAGATCCGGGGAGCTGTTTTTT. The chain uses TRBV14 and TRBJ2-2, with 13 bases that match TRBD2. This CDR3 is built from 15 residues. J was trimmed by 6 bases and V by 5 bases; bases with no gene match: 3. CDR1 is SGHDN, CDR2 FVKESK, per germline.

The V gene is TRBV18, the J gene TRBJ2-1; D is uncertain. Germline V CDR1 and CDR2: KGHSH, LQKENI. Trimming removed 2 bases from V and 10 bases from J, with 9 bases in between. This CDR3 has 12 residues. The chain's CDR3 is CASSPSSDEQFF. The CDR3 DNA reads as TGTGCCAGCTCACCATCGAGTGACGAGCAGTTCTTC.

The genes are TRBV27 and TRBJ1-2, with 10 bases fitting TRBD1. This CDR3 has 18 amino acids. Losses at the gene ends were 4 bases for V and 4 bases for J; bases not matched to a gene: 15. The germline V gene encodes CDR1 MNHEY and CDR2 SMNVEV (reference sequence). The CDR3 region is CASSSSIPRQGASYGYTF. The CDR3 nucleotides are TGTGCCAGCAGTTCCTCCATCCCCAGACAGGGGGCTAGCTATGGCTACACCTTC.

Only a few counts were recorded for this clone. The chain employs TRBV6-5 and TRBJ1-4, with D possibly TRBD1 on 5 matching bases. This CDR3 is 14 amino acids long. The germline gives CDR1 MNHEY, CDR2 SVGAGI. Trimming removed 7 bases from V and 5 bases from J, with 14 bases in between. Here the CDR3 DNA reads TGTGCCAGCACCGGGACGGCCCGCAATGAAAAACTGTTTTTT. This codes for CASTGTARNEKLFF.

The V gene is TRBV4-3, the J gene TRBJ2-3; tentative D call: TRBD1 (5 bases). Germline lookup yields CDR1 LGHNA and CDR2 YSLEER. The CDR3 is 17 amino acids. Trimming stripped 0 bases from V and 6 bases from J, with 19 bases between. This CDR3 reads CASSQEGLQGRVDTQYF. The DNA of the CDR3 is TGCGCCAGCAGCCAAGAAGGTCTCCAGGGCCGGGTTGATACGCAGTATTTT.

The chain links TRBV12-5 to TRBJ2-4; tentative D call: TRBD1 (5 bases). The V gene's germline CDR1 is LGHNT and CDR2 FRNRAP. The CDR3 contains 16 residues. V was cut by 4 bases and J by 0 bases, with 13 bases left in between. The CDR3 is CASGSSGKSAKNIQYF. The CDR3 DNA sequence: TGTGCTAGTGGTTCTTCAGGGAAATCAGCCAAAAACATTCAGTACTTC.